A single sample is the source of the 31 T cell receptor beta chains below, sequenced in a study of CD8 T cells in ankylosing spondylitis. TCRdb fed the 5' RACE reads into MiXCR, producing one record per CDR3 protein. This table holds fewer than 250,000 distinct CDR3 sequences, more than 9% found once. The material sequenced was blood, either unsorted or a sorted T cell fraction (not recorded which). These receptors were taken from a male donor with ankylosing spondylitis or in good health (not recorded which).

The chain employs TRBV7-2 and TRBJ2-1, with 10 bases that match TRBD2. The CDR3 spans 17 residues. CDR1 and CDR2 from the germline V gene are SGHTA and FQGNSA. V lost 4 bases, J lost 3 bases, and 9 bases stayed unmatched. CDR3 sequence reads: CASSSPRTSGFYNEQFF. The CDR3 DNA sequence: TGTGCCAGCAGCTCGCCGCGGACTAGCGGTTTCTACAATGAGCAGTTCTTC.

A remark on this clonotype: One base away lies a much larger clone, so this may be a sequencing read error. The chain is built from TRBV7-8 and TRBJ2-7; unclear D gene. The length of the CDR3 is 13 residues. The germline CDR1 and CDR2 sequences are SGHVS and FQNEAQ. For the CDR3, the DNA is TGTGCCAGCAGAAGCCACAGCTCCTACGAGCAGTGCTTC. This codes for CASRSHSSYEQCF.

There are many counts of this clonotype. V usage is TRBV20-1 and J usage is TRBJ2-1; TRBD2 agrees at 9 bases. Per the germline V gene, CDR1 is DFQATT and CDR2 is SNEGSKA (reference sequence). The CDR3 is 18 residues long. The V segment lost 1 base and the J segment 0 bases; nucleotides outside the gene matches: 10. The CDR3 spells CSARGELAGFVSYNEQFF. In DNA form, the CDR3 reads TGCAGTGCTAGAGGGGAACTAGCGGGCTTCGTCTCCTACAATGAGCAGTTCTTC.

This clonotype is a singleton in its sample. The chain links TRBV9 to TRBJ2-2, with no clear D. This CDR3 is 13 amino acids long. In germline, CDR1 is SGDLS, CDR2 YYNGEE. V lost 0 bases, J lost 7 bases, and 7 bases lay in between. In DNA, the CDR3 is TGTGCCAGCAGCGTAGGAGGTATCGGGGAGCTGTTTTTT. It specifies CASSVGGIGELFF.

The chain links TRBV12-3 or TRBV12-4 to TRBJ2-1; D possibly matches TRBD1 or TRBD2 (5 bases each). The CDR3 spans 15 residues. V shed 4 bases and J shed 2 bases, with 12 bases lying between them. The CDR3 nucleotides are TGTGCCAGCAGTTGGGACCTTTCTCCCTACAATGAGCAGTTCTTC. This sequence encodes CASSWDLSPYNEQFF.

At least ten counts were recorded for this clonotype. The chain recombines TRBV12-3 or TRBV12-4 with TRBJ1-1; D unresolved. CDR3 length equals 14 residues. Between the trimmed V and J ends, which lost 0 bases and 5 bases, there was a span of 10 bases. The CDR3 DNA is TGTGCCAGCAGTTTAGCACAGCGAGGGACTGAAGCTTTCTTT. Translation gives CASSLAQRGTEAFF.

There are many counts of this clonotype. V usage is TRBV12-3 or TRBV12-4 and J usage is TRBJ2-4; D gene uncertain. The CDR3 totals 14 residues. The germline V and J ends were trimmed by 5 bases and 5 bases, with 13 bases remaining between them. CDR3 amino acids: CASSTHDKQNIQYF. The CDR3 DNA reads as TGTGCCAGCAGTACCCACGACAAGCAAAACATTCAGTACTTC.

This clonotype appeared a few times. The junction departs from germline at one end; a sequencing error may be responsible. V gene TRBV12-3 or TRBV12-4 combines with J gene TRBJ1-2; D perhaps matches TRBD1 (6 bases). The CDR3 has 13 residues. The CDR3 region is CASSFRGNYGHTF. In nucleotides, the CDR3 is TGTGCCAGCAGTTTCAGGGGTAACTATGGCCACACCTTC.

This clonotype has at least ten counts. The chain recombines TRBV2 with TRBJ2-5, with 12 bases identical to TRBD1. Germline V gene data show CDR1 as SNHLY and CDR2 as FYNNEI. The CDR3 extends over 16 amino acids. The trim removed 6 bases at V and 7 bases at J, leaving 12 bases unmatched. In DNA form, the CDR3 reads TGTGCCAGCAGCGACGACTTGGGACAGGGGGCAGGGACCCAGTACTTC. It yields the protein CASSDDLGQGAGTQYF. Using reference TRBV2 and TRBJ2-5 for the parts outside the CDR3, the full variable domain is EPEVTQTPSHQVTQMGQEVILRCVPISNHLYFYWYRQILGQKVEFLVSFYNNEISEKSEIFDDQFSVERPDGSNFTLKIRSTKLEDSAMYFCASSDDLGQGAGTQYFGPGTRLLVL.

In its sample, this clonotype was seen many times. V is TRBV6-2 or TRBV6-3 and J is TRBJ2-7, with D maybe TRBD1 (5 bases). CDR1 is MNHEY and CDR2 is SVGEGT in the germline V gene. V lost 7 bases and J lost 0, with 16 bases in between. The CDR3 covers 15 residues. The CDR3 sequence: CASTPTVPFSYEQYF. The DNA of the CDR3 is TGTGCCAGCACCCCGACAGTTCCTTTCTCCTACGAGCAGTACTTC.

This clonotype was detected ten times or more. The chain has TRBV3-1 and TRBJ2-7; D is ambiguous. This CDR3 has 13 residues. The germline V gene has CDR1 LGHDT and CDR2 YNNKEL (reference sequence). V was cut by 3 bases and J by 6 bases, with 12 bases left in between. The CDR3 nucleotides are TGTGCCAGCAGCCAGGACCCCTCGGGCGAGCAGTACTTC. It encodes CASSQDPSGEQYF.

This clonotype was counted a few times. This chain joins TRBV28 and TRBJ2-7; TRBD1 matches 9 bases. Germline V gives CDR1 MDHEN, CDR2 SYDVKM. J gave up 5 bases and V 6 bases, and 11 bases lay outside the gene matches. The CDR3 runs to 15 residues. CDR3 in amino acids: CASRSSGTGYNEQYF. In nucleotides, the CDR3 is TGTGCCAGCAGATCCAGCGGGACAGGGTATAACGAGCAGTACTTC.

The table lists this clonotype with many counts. CDR3 bases: TGTGCCAGCAGCCAGGAAAGCGAAAATGAGCAGTTCTTC. Encoded protein: CASSQESENEQFF. The chain has TRBV4-2 and TRBJ2-1, with D uncertain. The V gene's germline CDR1 is LGHNA and CDR2 YNFKEQ. Trimming took 3 bases from V and 7 from J, leaving 10 bases between them. CDR3 length equals 13 residues.

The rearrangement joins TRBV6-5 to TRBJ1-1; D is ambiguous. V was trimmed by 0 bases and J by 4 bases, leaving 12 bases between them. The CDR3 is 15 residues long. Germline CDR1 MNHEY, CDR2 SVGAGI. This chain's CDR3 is CASSYSSGKFTEAFF. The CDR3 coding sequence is TGTGCCAGCAGTTACTCGAGCGGTAAATTCACTGAAGCTTTCTTT.

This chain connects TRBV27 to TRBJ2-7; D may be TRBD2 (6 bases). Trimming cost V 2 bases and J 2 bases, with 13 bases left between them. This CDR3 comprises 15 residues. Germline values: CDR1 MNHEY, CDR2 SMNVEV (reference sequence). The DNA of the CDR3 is TGTGCCAGCAGTTTAATTTTCGGGAGAACCTACGAGCAGTACTTC. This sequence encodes CASSLIFGRTYEQYF.

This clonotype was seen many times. The chain's CDR3 is CASSPADRKETQYF. The CDR3 DNA reads TGTGCCAGTAGTCCAGCGGACAGGAAAGAGACCCAGTACTTC. V is TRBV19 and J is TRBJ2-5; TRBD1 matches 7 bases. With V trimmed by 5 bases and J by 3 bases, 6 bases remained unmatched. The CDR3 loop spans 14 amino acids. Germline CDR1 and CDR2: LNHDA and SQIVND (reference sequence).

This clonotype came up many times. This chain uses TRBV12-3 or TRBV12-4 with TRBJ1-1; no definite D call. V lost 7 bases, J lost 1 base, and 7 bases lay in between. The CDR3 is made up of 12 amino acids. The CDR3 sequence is CASTGGNTEAFF. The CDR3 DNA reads TGTGCCAGCACTGGAGGGAACACTGAAGCTTTCTTT.

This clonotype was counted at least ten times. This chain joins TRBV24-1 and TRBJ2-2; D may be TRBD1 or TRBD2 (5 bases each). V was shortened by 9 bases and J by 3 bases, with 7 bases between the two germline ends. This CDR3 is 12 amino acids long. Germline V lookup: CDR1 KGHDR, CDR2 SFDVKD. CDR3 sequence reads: CATSGHTGELFF. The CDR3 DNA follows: TGTGCCACCTCGGGACACACCGGGGAGCTGTTTTTT.

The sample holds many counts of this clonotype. In DNA, the CDR3 is TGCGCCAGCAGCTTGTCCGGGCTAGATCAGCCCCAGCATTTT. It yields the protein CASSLSGLDQPQHF. V is TRBV5-1 and J is TRBJ1-5; the D is unclear. Trimming stripped 1 base from V and 5 bases from J, with 10 bases between. Per germline, CDR1 SGHRS and CDR2 YFSETQ. This CDR3 comprises 14 residues. The complete variable domain, with remaining parts taken from reference TRBV5-1 and TRBJ1-5, reads KAGVTQTPRYLIKTRGQQVTLSCSPISGHRSVSWYQQTPGQGLQFLFEYFSETQRNKGNFPGRFSGRQFSNSRSEMNVSTLELGDSALYLCASSLSGLDQPQHFGDGTRLSIL.

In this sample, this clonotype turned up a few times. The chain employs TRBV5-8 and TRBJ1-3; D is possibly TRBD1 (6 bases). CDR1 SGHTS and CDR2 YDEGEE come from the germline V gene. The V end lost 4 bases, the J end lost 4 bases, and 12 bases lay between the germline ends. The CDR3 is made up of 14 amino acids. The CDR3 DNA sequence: TGTGCCAGCAGCGGTTCCGGGACAGGAAACACCATATATTTT. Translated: CASSGSGTGNTIYF.

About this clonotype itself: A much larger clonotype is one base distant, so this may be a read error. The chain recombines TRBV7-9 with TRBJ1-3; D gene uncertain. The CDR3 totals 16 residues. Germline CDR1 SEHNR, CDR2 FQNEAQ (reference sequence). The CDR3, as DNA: TGTGCCGGCAGCTCCAAAGACTACGGCGCTGGAAACACCATATATTTT. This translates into CAGSSKDYGAGNTIYF.

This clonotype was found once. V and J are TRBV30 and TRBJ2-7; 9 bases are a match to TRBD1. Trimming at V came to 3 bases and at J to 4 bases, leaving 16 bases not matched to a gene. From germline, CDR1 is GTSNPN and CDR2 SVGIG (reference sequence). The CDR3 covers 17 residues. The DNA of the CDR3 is TGTGCCTGGAGCATGAGAAGAGTCGGACAGGGGTTGTACGAGCAGTACTTC. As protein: CAWSMRRVGQGLYEQYF.

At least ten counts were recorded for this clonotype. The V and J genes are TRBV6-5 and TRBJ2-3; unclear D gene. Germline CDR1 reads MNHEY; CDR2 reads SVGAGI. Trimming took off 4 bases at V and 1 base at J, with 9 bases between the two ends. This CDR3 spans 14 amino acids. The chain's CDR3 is CASSSAIGTDTQYF. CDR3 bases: TGTGCCAGCAGTTCCGCGATCGGCACAGATACGCAGTATTTT.

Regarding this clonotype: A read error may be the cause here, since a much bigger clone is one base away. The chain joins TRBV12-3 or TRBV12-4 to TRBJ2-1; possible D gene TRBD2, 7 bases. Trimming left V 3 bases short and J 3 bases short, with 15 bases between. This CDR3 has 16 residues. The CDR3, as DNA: TGTGCCAGCAGTTTGTGGGGGGGGGCAGGCTACAATGAGCAGTTCTTC. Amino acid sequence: CASSLWGGAGYNEQFF.

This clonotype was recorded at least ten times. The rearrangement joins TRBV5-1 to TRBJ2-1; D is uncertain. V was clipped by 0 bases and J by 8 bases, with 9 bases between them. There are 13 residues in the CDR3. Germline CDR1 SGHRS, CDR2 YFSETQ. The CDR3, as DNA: TGCGCCAGCAGCTTGGGAGCAGTAGATGAGCAGTTCTTC. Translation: CASSLGAVDEQFF.

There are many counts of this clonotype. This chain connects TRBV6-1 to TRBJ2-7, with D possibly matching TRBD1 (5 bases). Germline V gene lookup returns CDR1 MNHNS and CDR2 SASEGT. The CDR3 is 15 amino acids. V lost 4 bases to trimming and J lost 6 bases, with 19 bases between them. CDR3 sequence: CASSAEPQGVAEQYF. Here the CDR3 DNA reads TGTGCCAGCAGTGCCGAACCCCAGGGCGTTGCCGAGCAGTACTTC.

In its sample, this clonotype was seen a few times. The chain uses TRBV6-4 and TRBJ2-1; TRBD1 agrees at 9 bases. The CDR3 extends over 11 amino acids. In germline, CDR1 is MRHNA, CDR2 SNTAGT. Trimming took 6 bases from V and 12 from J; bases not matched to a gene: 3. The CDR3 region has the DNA TGTGCCAGCAGCACAGGGGGCCGGCAGTTCTTC. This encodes CASSTGGRQFF.

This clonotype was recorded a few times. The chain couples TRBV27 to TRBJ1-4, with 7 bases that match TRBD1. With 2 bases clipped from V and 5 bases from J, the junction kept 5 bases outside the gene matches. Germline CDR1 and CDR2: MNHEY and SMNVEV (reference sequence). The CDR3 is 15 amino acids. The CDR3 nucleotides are TGTGCCAGCAGTTTACAGGGACAGCGAAATGAAAAACTGTTTTTT. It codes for CASSLQGQRNEKLFF.

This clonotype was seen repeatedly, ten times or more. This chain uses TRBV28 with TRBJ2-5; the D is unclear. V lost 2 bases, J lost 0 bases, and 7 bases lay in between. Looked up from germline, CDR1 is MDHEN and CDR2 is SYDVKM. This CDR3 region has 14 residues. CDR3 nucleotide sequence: TGTGCCAGCAGTTTAAACGAGTACCAAGAGACCCAGTACTTC. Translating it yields CASSLNEYQETQYF.

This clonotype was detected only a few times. The CDR3: CASGAQGRSYNEQFF. The DNA of the CDR3 is TGCGCCAGCGGGGCTCAGGGAAGATCCTACAATGAGCAGTTCTTC. The chain is built from TRBV10-2 and TRBJ2-1; D is perhaps TRBD1 (5 bases). The V and J ends lost 8 bases and 1 base respectively, with 15 bases between them. The germline V gene has CDR1 WSHSY and CDR2 SAAADI. This CDR3 is 15 amino acids long.

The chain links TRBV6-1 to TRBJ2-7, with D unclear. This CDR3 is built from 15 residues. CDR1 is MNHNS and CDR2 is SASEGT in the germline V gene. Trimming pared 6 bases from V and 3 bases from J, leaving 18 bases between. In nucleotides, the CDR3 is TGTGCCAGCAGCGGTAAGGCGGCTCTCAGCTACGAGCAGTACTTC. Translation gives CASSGKAALSYEQYF.